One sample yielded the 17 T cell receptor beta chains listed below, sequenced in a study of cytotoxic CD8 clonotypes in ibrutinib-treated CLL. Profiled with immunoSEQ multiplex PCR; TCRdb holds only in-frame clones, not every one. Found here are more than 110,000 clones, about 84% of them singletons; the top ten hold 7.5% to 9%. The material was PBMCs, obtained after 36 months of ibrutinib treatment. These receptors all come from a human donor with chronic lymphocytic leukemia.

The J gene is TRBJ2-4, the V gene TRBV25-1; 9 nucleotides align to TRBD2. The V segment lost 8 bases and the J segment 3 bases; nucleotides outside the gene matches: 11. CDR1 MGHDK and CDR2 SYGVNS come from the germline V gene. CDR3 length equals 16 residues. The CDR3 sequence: CASEAVAGGGKNIQYF. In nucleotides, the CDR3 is TGTGCCAGCGAAGCCGTTGCGGGAGGGGGCAAAAACATTCAGTACTTC.

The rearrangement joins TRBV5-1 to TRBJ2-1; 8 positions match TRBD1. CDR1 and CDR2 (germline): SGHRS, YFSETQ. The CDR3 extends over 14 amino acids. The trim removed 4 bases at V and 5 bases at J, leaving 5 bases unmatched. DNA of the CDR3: TGCGCCAGCAGCACGGGGGACAGGAACAATGAGCAGTTCTTC. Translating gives CASSTGDRNNEQFF.

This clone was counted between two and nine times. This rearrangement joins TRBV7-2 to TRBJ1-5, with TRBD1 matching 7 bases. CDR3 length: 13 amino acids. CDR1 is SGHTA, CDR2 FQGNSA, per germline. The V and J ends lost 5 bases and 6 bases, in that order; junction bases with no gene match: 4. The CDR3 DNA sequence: TGTGCCAGCAGCAACAGGGGAGGTCAGCCCCAGCATTTT. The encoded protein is CASSNRGGQPQHF.

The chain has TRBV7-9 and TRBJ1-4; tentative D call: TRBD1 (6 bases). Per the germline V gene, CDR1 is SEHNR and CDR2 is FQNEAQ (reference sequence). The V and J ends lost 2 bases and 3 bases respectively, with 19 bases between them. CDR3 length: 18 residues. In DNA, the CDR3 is TGTGCCAGCAGCTTATCCCACTACGCCAGGGGCCCTAATGAAAAACTGTTTTTT. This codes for CASSLSHYARGPNEKLFF.

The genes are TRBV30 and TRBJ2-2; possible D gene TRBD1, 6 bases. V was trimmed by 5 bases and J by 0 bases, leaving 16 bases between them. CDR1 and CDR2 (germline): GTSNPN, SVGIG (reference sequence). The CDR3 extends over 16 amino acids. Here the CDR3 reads CAWSRDTWTNTGELFF. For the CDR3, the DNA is TGTGCCTGGTCCCGGGACACGTGGACGAACACCGGGGAGCTGTTTTTT.

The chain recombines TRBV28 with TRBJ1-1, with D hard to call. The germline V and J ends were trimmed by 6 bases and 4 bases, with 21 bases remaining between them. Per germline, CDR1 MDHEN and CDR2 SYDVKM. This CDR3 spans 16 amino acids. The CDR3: CASRPTPGVGVTEAFF. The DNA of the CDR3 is TGTGCCAGCAGGCCTACCCCCGGGGTTGGCGTCACTGAAGCTTTCTTT.

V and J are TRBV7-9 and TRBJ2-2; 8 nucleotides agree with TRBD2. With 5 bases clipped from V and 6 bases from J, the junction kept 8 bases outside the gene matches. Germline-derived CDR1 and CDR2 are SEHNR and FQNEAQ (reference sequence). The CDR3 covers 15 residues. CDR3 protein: CASSGPGLGPGELFF. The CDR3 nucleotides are TGTGCCAGCAGCGGTCCGGGACTAGGACCCGGGGAGCTGTTTTTT.

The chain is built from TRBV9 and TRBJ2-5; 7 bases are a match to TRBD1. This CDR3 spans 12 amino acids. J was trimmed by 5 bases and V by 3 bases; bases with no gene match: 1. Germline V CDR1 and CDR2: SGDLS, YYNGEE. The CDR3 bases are TGTGCCAGCAGCGGAGGGGGCGAGACCCAGTACTTC. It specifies CASSGGGETQYF.

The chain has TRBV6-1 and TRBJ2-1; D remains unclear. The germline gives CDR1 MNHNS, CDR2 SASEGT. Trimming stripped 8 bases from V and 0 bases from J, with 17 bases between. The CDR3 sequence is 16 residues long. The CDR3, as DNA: TGTGCCAGCCGTGGAAAGAACGAAGGCTCCTACAATGAGCAGTTCTTC. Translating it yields CASRGKNEGSYNEQFF.

Here the CDR3 DNA reads TGTGCCAGCAGTTTAACCCCCGCAGATACGCAGTATTTT. It encodes CASSLTPADTQYF. V is TRBV27 and J is TRBJ2-3, with D hard to call. This CDR3 region has 13 residues. V dropped 2 bases and J dropped 4 bases, with 7 bases sitting between them. Germline loops: CDR1 MNHEY, CDR2 SMNVEV (reference sequence).

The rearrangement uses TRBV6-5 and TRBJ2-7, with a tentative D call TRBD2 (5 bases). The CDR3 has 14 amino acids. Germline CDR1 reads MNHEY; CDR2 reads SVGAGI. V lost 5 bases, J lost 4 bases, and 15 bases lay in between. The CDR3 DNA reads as TGTGCCAGCAGTGAGGGCGACACGCAGTACGAGCAGTACTTC. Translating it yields CASSEGDTQYEQYF.

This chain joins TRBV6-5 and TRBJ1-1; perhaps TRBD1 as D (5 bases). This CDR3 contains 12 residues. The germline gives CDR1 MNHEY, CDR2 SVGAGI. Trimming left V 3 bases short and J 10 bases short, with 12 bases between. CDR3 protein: CASSYVGGGAFF. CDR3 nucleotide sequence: TGTGCCAGCAGTTATGTGGGGGGGGGAGCTTTCTTT.

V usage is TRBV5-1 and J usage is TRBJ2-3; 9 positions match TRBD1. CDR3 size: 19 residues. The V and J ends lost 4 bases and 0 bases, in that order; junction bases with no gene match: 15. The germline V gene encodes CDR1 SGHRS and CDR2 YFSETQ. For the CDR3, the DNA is TGCGCCAGCAGCAAGTCCCCGGGACAGGGTTTGGGGAGCACAGATACGCAGTATTTT. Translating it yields CASSKSPGQGLGSTDTQYF.

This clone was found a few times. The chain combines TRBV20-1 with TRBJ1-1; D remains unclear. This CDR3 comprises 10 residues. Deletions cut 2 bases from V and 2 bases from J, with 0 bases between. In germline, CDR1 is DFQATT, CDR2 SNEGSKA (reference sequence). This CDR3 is CSARNTEAFF. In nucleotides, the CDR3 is TGCAGTGCTAGAAACACTGAAGCTTTCTTT.

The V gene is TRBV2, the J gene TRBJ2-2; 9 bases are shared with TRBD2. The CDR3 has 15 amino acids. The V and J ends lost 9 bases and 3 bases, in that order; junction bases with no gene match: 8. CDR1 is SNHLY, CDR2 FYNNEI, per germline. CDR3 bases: TGTGCCAGGGGGTTAGCGGGAGTCGACACCGGGGAGCTGTTTTTT. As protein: CARGLAGVDTGELFF.

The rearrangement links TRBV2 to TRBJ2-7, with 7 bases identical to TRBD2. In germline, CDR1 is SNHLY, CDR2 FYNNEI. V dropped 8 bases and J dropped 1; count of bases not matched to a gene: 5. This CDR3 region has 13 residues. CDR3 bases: TGTGCCAGCGAGCGGGACCAATCCTACGAGCAGTACTTC. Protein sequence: CASERDQSYEQYF.

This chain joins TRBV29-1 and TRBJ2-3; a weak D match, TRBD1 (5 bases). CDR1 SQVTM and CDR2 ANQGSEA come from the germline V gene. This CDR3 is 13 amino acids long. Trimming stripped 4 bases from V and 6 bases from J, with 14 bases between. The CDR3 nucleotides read TGCAGCGTTGTGGTCAGGGTCAGGGATACGCAGTATTTT. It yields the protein CSVVVRVRDTQYF.